This T cell receptor (beta chain) was identified during a study of cytomegalovirus exposure and HLA in healthy donors. Study as a whole: Tens of millions of unique TCRs from HLA-typed donors made up an early data release.

In the PCR, 60 Vbeta and 13 Jbeta primers were used. Only in-frame clones appear in the TCRdb table, and some are missing; sequencing was by immunoSEQ multiplex PCR. The sample includes about 110,000 clones, roughly 84% seen only once; the top ten take roughly 6%. A remark on this clone: What it recognizes is unknown.

The V gene lost 4 bases and the J gene lost 7 bases, with 9 bases spanning the gap. The CDR3 loop spans 13 amino acids. CDR1 and CDR2 (germline): SGHTS, YDEGEE. General observations from the study: The study dropped some indistinguishable V segments, TRBV6-2 and TRBV6-3 among them.

Sequenced sample: PBMCs. The receptor's source is a man aged 30 to 45 in good health and CMV-seropositive. This chain links TRBV5-8 with TRBJ1-6; D might be TRBD1 (5 bases). The CDR3 nucleotides are TGTGCCAGCAGCGTATACAGGAATTCACCCCTCCACTTT. This encodes CASSVYRNSPLHF.